The present TCR beta chain was sequenced within a study of CD8+ T cells in alopecia areata. Notes on the study in general: Mouse data revealed clearer TCR sharing than patient data did, a gap possibly tied to HLA.

This CDR3 has 11 residues. The germline CDR1 and CDR2 sequences are SQVTM and ANQGSEA. Punch biopsies of lesional scalp, plus peripheral blood, were taken from alopecia areata patients. Sorting of PBMCs yielded the CD4+ and CD8+ T cells. A word on this clone: Its antigen is not identified.

The authors extracted RNA and reverse transcribed it into cDNA as the sequencing template. TCRdb's copy holds only in-frame clones and misses some; the assay was immunoSEQ multiplex PCR. Of 150,000 to 200,000 clones listed, roughly 66% are singletons. The V and J genes are TRBV29-1 and TRBJ1-3; D remains ambiguous. The sequenced sample was CD8+ T cells sorted from blood, obtained at week 0. The sequence was obtained from a human donor with alopecia areata. As DNA, the CDR3 is TGCACCGGGAGCTCTGGAAACACCATATATTTT. This codes for CTGSSGNTIYF.